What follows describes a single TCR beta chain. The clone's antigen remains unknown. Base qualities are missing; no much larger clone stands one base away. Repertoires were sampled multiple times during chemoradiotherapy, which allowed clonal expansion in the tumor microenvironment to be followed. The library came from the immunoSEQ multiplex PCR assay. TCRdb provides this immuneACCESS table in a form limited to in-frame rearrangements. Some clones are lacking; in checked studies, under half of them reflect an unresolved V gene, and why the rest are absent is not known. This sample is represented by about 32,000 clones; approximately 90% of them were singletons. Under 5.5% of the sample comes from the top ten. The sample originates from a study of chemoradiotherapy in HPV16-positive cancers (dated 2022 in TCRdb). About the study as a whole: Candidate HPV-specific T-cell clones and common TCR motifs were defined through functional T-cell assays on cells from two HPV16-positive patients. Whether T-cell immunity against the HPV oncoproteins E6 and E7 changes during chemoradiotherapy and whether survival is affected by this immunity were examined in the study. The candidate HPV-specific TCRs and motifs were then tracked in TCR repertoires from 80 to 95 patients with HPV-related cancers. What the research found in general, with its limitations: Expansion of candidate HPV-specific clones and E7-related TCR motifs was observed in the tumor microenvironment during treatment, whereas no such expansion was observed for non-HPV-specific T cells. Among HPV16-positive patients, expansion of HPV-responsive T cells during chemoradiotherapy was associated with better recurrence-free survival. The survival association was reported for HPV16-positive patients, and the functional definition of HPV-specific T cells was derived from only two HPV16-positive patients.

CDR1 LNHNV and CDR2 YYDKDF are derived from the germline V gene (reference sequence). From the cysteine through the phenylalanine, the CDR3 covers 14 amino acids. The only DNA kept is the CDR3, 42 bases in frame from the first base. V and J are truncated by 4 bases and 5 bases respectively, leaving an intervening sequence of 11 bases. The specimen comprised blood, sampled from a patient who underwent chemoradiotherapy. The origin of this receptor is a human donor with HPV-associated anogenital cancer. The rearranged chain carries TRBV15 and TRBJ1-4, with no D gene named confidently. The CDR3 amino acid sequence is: CATSTVGWNEKLFF. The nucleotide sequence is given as TGTGCCACCAGCACCGTGGGATGGAATGAAAAACTGTTTTTT.